Sequencing of this TCR beta chain was carried out in a study of cytomegalovirus exposure and HLA in healthy donors (dated by TCRdb to 2016 to 2017). About the investigation overall: An earlier analysis of fewer than 750 of the donors reported about 300 Gb of sequence data and 95 million to 140 million unique TCR beta sequences obtained from about 200 million T cells. Roughly 300 gigabases of sequencing data and tens of millions of unique TCR sequences made up an early release that covered some 640 HLA-typed donors. Of the roughly 400 genotyped donors, 80% to 90% were placed in the genetic ancestry cluster associated with self-reported Caucasian donors. The study aimed to test whether signatures of past pathogen exposure could be identified by cataloging public T cell receptors. The study used immunosequencing to profile the T cell repertoires of 666 subjects and linked those repertoires to cytomegalovirus serostatus. Along with the roughly 670-subject first cohort, a separate validation cohort of over 90 different subjects was used. High-throughput TCR immunosequencing, statistical association of individual TCRs with disease status, and machine learning were combined to predict cytomegalovirus infection status. A later analysis re-analyzed previously published TCR beta repertoires from about 600 donors and added high-resolution HLA genotyping to study TCR occurrence patterns. In the later analysis, no new phenotypic data were used to find candidate immune exposures; instead, reliance was placed on TCR beta sequences and their occurrence across donors. In an earlier analysis of a few hundred of the donors, high-throughput TCR beta sequencing was used to judge whether each TCR beta V gene segment behaved as functional or pseudogenic. Donor age, sex, ethnicity and CMV serostatus were collected together with the repertoire data. A later genetic analysis took genome-wide SNP genotypes for about 55% of the 666 donors and used that subset as a discovery cohort. Every discovery cohort repertoire had been produced on one sequencing platform. Both class I and class II loci were covered by HLA typing, at four-digit resolution. The number of donors typed differed by locus, with roughly 629-640 for A, B, C, DRB1 and DQB1, 522 for DQA1, about 610 for DPA1, and 400 to 490 for DPB1. A few DR-DQ haplotypes were treated as single units for association and clustering because of strong linkage in the cohort. Among a few hundred genotyped donors of the cohort, an average of around 240,000 unique TCR beta nucleotide sequences were sequenced per donor, about a sixth of them non-productive. Broad study findings and their caveats: Compared with equally common non-associated chains, HLA-associated TCR beta chains in a later analysis were more clonally expanded and had lower generation probabilities. At a false discovery rate of 0.05, a later analysis linked some 17,000 TCR beta sequences to specific HLA alleles. It was suggested by the authors that the approach could potentially be generalized to other disease states and immunological phenotypes. While some public TCRs were present in many individuals, most TCR sequences turned up only very rarely across donors. Cytomegalovirus status was reported to be diagnosed by the classifier with high specificity and sensitivity in both the original and validation cohorts. Sequencing depth was assumed to be roughly uniform across donors in the presence/absence analyses, though that assumption may not hold. A further reported finding was that TCR beta sequences accurately predicted the HLA-A and HLA-B alleles for most subjects in the first cohort. In an earlier analysis of approximately 590 of the donors, most TCR beta V segments were observed in productive rearrangements about 90% or about 30% of the time, broadly matching IMGT annotations. Because HLA typing was missing for some donors at each locus, association tests included only the typed subset. Immune exposure information for the cohort was limited to CMV serostatus. A later analysis found that TCR association rates varied across HLA loci, with DRB1 alleles showing the most associated TCRs and HLA-C alleles the fewest. In a later analysis, several top co-occurrence clusters were reported to appear linked to parvovirus B19, influenza, CMV and Epstein-Barr virus. An association between a missense DCLRE1C variant and V-gene and J-gene trimming of TCR beta chains was found in a later genetic analysis and replicated in an independent cohort. Only TCR beta chains were sequenced in this cohort, and the absence of alpha or paired-chain data limited detectable features. Some IMGT-functional V segments, including TRBV6-2 and TRBV6-3, could not be distinguished by the 87-base-pair reads and were therefore excluded. Approximately 16 rarely observed V segments, including chromosome 9 orphons, were excluded from the earlier analysis of about 500 of the donors because counts were too low. Assigning TCR associations to individual alleles was difficult when HLA alleles, especially DR and DQ, strongly co-occurred. In vitro tests confirmed that a few of the cytomegalovirus-associated TCR beta chains recognize cytomegalovirus antigens. In the study, some 160 TCR beta chains were listed as associated with cytomegalovirus. Most CMV-associated TCR beta chains appeared to be HLA-restricted in a later analysis, and the HLA associations seemed to be driven largely by CMV exposure. A cluster of highly shared sequence variants was judged likely to be a technical artifact of the sequencing pipeline. A later genetic analysis reported fewer N-insertions in productive TCRs among donors in an Asian-associated ancestry cluster than the 666-donor mean. Linkage disequilibrium might explain the correlated functional status among segregating V segments, but an unknown experimental factor could not be ruled out.

Library preparation used the immunoSEQ multiplex PCR assay. For the multiplex PCR, a mixture combining 60 forward primers for TCR Vbeta segments and 13 reverse primers for TCR Jbeta segments was used. The CDR3 region of rearranged TCR beta genes was amplified from genomic DNA by a multiplex PCR assay. The amplified TCR beta libraries were sequenced on the Illumina HiSeq System as 87-base-pair reads. As for how the authors treated the data: A later analysis tallied roughly 80 million unique TCR beta chains across the 666 repertoires, and about 10 million of those chains were shared by two or more donors. A nearest-neighbor algorithm error-corrected the raw reads and collapsed the reads into unique sequences, merging closely related sequences to remove PCR and sequencing errors. CDR3 sequences were aligned to IMGT reference sequences to assign V, D and J gene segments. Each retained sequence needed at least a six-nucleotide match to both a V gene segment and a J gene segment. Rearrangements were classified as productive when the CDR3 lacked stop codons and remained in frame with V and J, and all other rearrangements were classified as non-productive. Following IMGT convention, CDR3 was defined as the stretch from the second conserved V-encoded cysteine to the conserved J-encoded phenylalanine. Sequences without an unambiguous match to a single V gene segment were excluded from the earlier analysis of about 630 of the donors. In an earlier analysis of approximately 590 of the donors, a V segment was called functional when productive rearrangements were above 56.7%, and segregating when the standard deviation between donors exceeded 5%. A statistical classification framework was built for diagnosing cytomegalovirus status from the catalog of TCR beta chain sequences. In a later analysis, V and J genes were assigned by comparing TCR nucleotide sequences against IMGT/GENE-DB human TR gene sequences. The TCRdist pipeline was used in a later analysis to assign CDR3 sequences and most-parsimonious VDJ recombination scenarios. A later analysis defined each TCR beta chain by its CDR3 amino acid sequence plus V-gene family, and excluded reads lacking a unique V-gene family. As a way to deal with suspected cross-contamination and a sequencing artifact, a later analysis dropped 592 nucleotide sequences that were highly shared and had low generation probability. In a later analysis, a clonal expansion index was calculated for each public chain from normalized within-repertoire ranks of inferred template counts. A later analysis computed generation probabilities with a VDJ recombination model fitted to out-of-frame rearrangements, and checked the results against IGoR. A later analysis scored TCR-TCR, TCR-HLA and TCR-CMV co-occurrence with hypergeometric tests, applying a repertoire-size bias correction to TCR pairs. False discovery rates were estimated in a later analysis by permuting HLA or CMV assignments 20 times. In a later analysis, co-occurring TCRs were grouped using DBSCAN, and TCRdist sequence similarity was added for clustering within HLA-allele-positive subsets. Co-occurrence clustering excluded repertoires with fewer than 30,000 or more than 120,000 public chains, plus five with anomalous nucleotide sharing. Entries here come from immuneACCESS through TCRdb and include only in-frame sequences with V and J called. Some clones fail to appear in such tables; in the studies checked, an unresolved V gene covers under half of the shortfall, and the cause of the remainder is unknown. V and J calls and clone size are copied from that table; D and trimming were computed from the DNA. In all, the sample holds about 150,000 clones, and nearly 80% of those were seen once. Clones ranked in the top ten supply about 0.62% of the sample.

In total, fewer than 750 healthy bone marrow donors made up the cohort. All cohort members were sampled while nominally healthy, although unrecorded immune exposures were likely present. The donor tested CMV seronegative and was one of the 352 seronegative cohort members. Every donor gave a peripheral blood sample, and the peripheral blood mononuclear cells from that sample were used for TCR beta sequencing. Genomic DNA extraction from the blood cell samples was performed with the Qiagen DNeasy Blood Extraction Kit. From the cysteine up to the phenylalanine, the CDR3 has a length of 14 residues. The sequence is cut down to CDR3 DNA, 42 bases in frame from base 1. The V end loses 5 bases and the J end loses 1 base, and a stretch of 11 bases separates them. CDR1 and CDR2 (SGHAT, FQNNGV) derive from the germline V gene. A note on this clone: Its binding antigen is unknown. No quality values exist for individual bases; no much larger clone is one base distant.

This chain joins TRBV11-2 to TRBJ1-1, with the D gene not clear enough to name. Material for sequencing was PBMCs. The clonotype comes from a male donor in good health and CMV-seronegative. The base sequence is TGTGCCAGCAGCGTAACGGTCTCGAACACTGAAGCTTTCTTT. Translated, this gives CASSVTVSNTEAFF.